The sequence of this T cell receptor beta chain was determined in a study of blood T cell repertoires in COVID-19. As for the study in general: The United States, Italy and Spain were the sources of the acute and convalescent COVID-19 samples.

Recovered status applied to Cohort 3 donors who had two consecutive negative PCRs. It also applied to those with clearance or with symptom resolution. Original processing notes: Researchers report that nucleated cell counts were estimated from reference gene primer amplification. The method was immunoSEQ multiplex PCR; TCRdb's version includes in-frame clones alone and lacks a portion of them. V, J and clone size are those of that table, while D and trimming were read from the DNA. The sample holds almost 250,000 clones, around 89% seen once. Germline V gene data show CDR1 as SGHVS and CDR2 as FQNEAQ. V was shortened by 4 bases and J by 5 bases, with 17 bases between the two germline ends. CDR3 length: 15 amino acids.

J is TRBJ1-1 and V is TRBV7-8, with D unclear. The TCR was taken from a woman in her twenties or thirties who had recovered from COVID-19. The specimen was PBMCs or T cells enriched from blood (not recorded which). CDR3: CASSSPADWWTEAFF. As DNA, the CDR3 is TGTGCCAGCAGCTCCCCGGCGGATTGGTGGACTGAAGCTTTCTTT.